Listed below are T cell receptor beta chains from one sample, sequenced in a study of cytomegalovirus exposure and HLA in healthy donors. Sequenced by immunoSEQ multiplex PCR; TCRdb stores in-frame clones only, minus some. This repertoire comprises 35,000 to 45,000 clones; its ten largest clones make up roughly 8%. Sequenced: PBMCs. The source is a male donor in good health and CMV-seronegative. CDR3s include the opening cysteine and the closing phenylalanine or tryptophan. Each record gives: V gene, J gene, D gene, CDR3 DNA, CDR3 protein. A D gene is named only where the DNA matches it firmly.

V: TRBV2
J: TRBJ1-2
D: NA
DNA: TGTGCCAGCAGTGAAAGGGGGACCTCTTATGGCTACACCTTC
CDR3: CASSERGTSYGYTF

V: TRBV6-6
J: TRBJ2-7
D: NA
DNA: TGTGCCAGCAGTTACTCGACAGGCGAGCAGTACTTC
CDR3: CASSYSTGEQYF

V: TRBV11-2
J: TRBJ1-1
D: NA
DNA: TGTGCCAGCAGCTGGGCTAAGAACACTGAAGCTTTCTTT
CDR3: CASSWAKNTEAFF

V: TRBV5-6
J: TRBJ1-1
D: NA
DNA: TGTGCCAGCAGCTTGTTCCGTGAAGCTTTCTTT
CDR3: CASSLFREAFF

V: TRBV6-6
J: TRBJ1-2
D: NA
DNA: TGTGCCAGCCGCGGGGAGGACTATGGCTACACCTTC
CDR3: CASRGEDYGYTF

V: TRBV11-3
J: TRBJ2-1
D: TRBD2
DNA: TGTGCCAGCAGCTACGGACTAGCCGGGGGCCGTGAGCAGTTCTTC
CDR3: CASSYGLAGGREQFF

V: TRBV19
J: TRBJ2-5
D: TRBD1
DNA: TGTGCCAGTAGTATAAATTGGGACAGGGTGAACGGAGAGACCCAGTACTTC
CDR3: CASSINWDRVNGETQYF

V: TRBV7-6
J: TRBJ2-7
D: TRBD2
DNA: TGTGCCAGCAGCTCTGGACTAGAACTCTACGAGCAGTACTTC
CDR3: CASSSGLELYEQYF

V: TRBV5-4
J: TRBJ2-5
D: NA
DNA: TGTGCCACCAGACTAGAGCAAGAGACCCAGTACTTC
CDR3: CATRLEQETQYF

V: TRBV5-4
J: TRBJ1-3
D: NA
DNA: TGTGCCAGCAGCTTGGGGGCAGTCTCTGGAAACACCATATATTTT
CDR3: CASSLGAVSGNTIYF

V: TRBV6-5
J: TRBJ2-1
D: TRBD1
DNA: TGTGCCAGCAGTGGCGACAGGGGGAGTGACAATGAGCAGTTCTTC
CDR3: CASSGDRGSDNEQFF

V: TRBV11-3
J: TRBJ2-3
D: TRBD1
DNA: TGTGCCAGCAGCTTAGGACAGGGGGAGCAGTATTTT
CDR3: CASSLGQGEQYF

V: TRBV7-6
J: TRBJ2-2
D: TRBD2
DNA: TGTGCCAGCAGCCCCGACAGACTAGCGGGCCTGGGCGGGGAGCTGTTTTTT
CDR3: CASSPDRLAGLGGELFF

V: TRBV27
J: TRBJ1-5
D: TRBD1
DNA: TGTGCCAGCTCGACAGGGGCAGATCAGCCCCAACATTTT
CDR3: CASSTGADQPQHF

V: TRBV9
J: TRBJ2-1
D: TRBD2
DNA: TGTGCCAGCAGCGTAGGGACTAGCGGGAAACGTAATGAGCAGTTCTTC
CDR3: CASSVGTSGKRNEQFF

V: TRBV9
J: TRBJ2-3
D: NA
DNA: TGTGCCAGCAGGGGGAGAGCCACAGATACGCAGTATTTT
CDR3: CASRGRATDTQYF

V: TRBV7-9
J: TRBJ1-6
D: TRBD1
DNA: TGTGCCAGCAGCCGGGACAGGGGAGTTGTCAATTCACCCCTCCACTTT
CDR3: CASSRDRGVVNSPLHF

V: TRBV5-6
J: TRBJ2-7
D: NA
DNA: TGTGCCAGCAGCTTGGCTCTCACCTACGAGCAGTACTTC
CDR3: CASSLALTYEQYF

V: TRBV10-3
J: TRBJ2-5
D: TRBD2
DNA: TGTGCCATCAGTGAAGTAGGCGGGAGGGACCAAGAGACCCAGTACTTC
CDR3: CAISEVGGRDQETQYF

V: TRBV5-1
J: TRBJ1-2
D: NA
DNA: TGCGCCAGCAGCTTGTGGGGCGGCAACTATGGCTACACCTTC
CDR3: CASSLWGGNYGYTF

V: TRBV11-3
J: TRBJ2-2
D: TRBD1
DNA: TGTGCCAGCAGCGAAGGGGACAGGATAAACACCGGGGAGCTGTTTTTT
CDR3: CASSEGDRINTGELFF

V: TRBV7-9
J: TRBJ1-3
D: NA
DNA: TGTGCCAGCAGTTCCGGACAAAGCTCTGGAAACACCATATATTTT
CDR3: CASSSGQSSGNTIYF

V: TRBV5-6
J: TRBJ1-2
D: TRBD1
DNA: TGTGCCAGCAGAACGACCCTAGGACGACAGGGGGATCGCTATGGCTACACCTTC
CDR3: CASRTTLGRQGDRYGYTF

V: TRBV18
J: TRBJ2-5
D: NA
DNA: TGTGCCAGCTCACCACGGGGGGGCGAAGAGACCCAGTACTTC
CDR3: CASSPRGGEETQYF

V: TRBV6-5
J: TRBJ2-2
D: TRBD1
DNA: TGTGCCAGCAGGGGCCAGGGGGCCGTCACCGGGGAGCTGTTTTTT
CDR3: CASRGQGAVTGELFF

V: TRBV6-5
J: TRBJ2-7
D: NA
DNA: TGTGCCAGCAGTTACCCAGGGTCAGGGGATTACGAGCAGTACTTC
CDR3: CASSYPGSGDYEQYF

V: TRBV5-4
J: TRBJ2-7
D: TRBD1
DNA: TGTGCCAGCAGCTTGGTGGGACAGCTCTCCTACGAGCAGTACTTC
CDR3: CASSLVGQLSYEQYF

V: TRBV5-3
J: TRBJ2-5
D: TRBD1
DNA: TGTGCCAGAAGCTTGGGGGACAGGGCGGAGACCCAGTACTTC
CDR3: CARSLGDRAETQYF

V: TRBV5-1
J: TRBJ2-7
D: TRBD2
DNA: TGCGCCAGCAGCTTCGGGGGGTCCTACGAGCAGTACTTC
CDR3: CASSFGGSYEQYF

V: TRBV5-6
J: TRBJ2-5
D: NA
DNA: TGTGCCAGCAGTTTCTTTCTGCGAGAAGAGACCCAGTACTTC
CDR3: CASSFFLREETQYF